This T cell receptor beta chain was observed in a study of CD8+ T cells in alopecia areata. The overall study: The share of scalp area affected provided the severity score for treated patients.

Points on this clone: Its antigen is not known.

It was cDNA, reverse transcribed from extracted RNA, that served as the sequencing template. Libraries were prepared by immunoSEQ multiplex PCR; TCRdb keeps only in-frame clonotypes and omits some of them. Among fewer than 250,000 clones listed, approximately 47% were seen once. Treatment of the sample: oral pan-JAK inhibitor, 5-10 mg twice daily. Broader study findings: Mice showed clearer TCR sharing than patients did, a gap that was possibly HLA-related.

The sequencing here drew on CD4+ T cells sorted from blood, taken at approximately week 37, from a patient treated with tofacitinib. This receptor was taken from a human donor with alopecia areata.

The DNA for the CDR3 is TGCGCCAGCAGCTTGGTAGGGGATCGTGGAGAGACCCAGTACTTC. The encoded protein is CASSLVGDRGETQYF. The chain joins TRBV5-1 to TRBJ2-5, with D possibly TRBD1 on 5 matching bases. CDR1 and CDR2 (germline): SGHRS, YFSETQ. With 0 bases removed from V and 4 bases from J, the gap between germline ends came to 13 bases. CDR3 length: 15 residues. The entire variable domain, with the rest obtained from reference TRBV5-1 and TRBJ2-5, is as follows: KAGVTQTPRYLIKTRGQQVTLSCSPISGHRSVSWYQQTPGQGLQFLFEYFSETQRNKGNFPGRFSGRQFSNSRSEMNVSTLELGDSALYLCASSLVGDRGETQYFGPGTRLLVL.